The 20 T cell receptor beta chains in this list originate from one sample, sequenced in a study of control samples from healthy donors and cancer patients. Sequencing was performed with immunoSEQ multiplex PCR; in TCRdb, only in-frame clones are kept and a portion is missing. The table shows about 28,000 clones, with approximately 79% occurring only once. The sequenced sample consisted of PBMCs. The receptors shown here come from a man aged 60-69 years with head and neck cancer.

This rearrangement joins TRBV28 to TRBJ1-4, with D unclear. Trimming pared 3 bases from V and 3 bases from J, leaving 8 bases between. The germline gives CDR1 MDHEN, CDR2 SYDVKM. The CDR3 spans 14 residues. The CDR3 DNA follows: TGTGCCAGCAGTTTGGGTGTCTCTAATGAAAAACTGTTTTTT. It codes for CASSLGVSNEKLFF.

The chain carries TRBV6-6 and TRBJ2-1; 7 nucleotides agree with TRBD2. There are 14 residues in the CDR3. CDR1 is MNHNY, CDR2 SVGAGI, per germline (reference sequence). Unmatched junction bases numbered 7, after V lost 4 bases and J lost 7 bases. In DNA form, the CDR3 reads TGTGCCAGCAGTTTTCCGGGAGCGGGGAATGAGCAGTTCTTC. Amino acids: CASSFPGAGNEQFF.

The chain couples TRBV18 to TRBJ1-1; D is ambiguous. There are 15 residues in the CDR3. Germline V gene sequence: CDR1 KGHSH, CDR2 LQKENI. V was clipped by 5 bases and J by 4 bases, with 17 bases between them. For the CDR3, the DNA is TGTGCCAGCTCAGATCGGACGGCCCTGGGCACTGAAGCTTTCTTT. It specifies CASSDRTALGTEAFF. Full variable domain (rest looked up from reference TRBV18 and TRBJ1-1): NAGVMQNPRHLVRRRGQEARLRCSPMKGHSHVYWYRQLPEEGLKFMVYLQKENIIDESGMPKERFSAEFPKEGPSILRIQQVVRGDSAAYFCASSDRTALGTEAFFGQGTRLTVV.

The chain has TRBV28 and TRBJ2-2, with 9 bases aligning to TRBD2. After removal of 2 bases from V and 0 bases from J, the junction contained 7 bases not matched to a gene. Germline V gene lookup returns CDR1 MDHEN and CDR2 SYDVKM. CDR3 length equals 18 residues. The CDR3 coding sequence is TGTGCCAGCAGTTTACGGCTAGCGGGACGGGCGAACACCGGGGAGCTGTTTTTT. Protein: CASSLRLAGRANTGELFF.

This clone was seen just once. The genes are TRBV30 and TRBJ1-1; no definite D call. The CDR3 extends over 13 amino acids. V was trimmed by 1 base and J by 0 bases, leaving 6 bases between them. Per germline, CDR1 GTSNPN and CDR2 SVGIG (reference sequence). CDR3 DNA sequence: TGTGCCTGGAGTGGGTTCATGAACACTGAAGCTTTCTTT. It yields the protein CAWSGFMNTEAFF.

The chain has TRBV6-5 and TRBJ1-2; D perhaps matches TRBD1 (5 bases). The CDR3 sequence is 12 residues long. Germline values: CDR1 MNHEY, CDR2 SVGAGI. The V and J ends lost 4 bases and 13 bases respectively, with 16 bases between them. CDR3 amino acids: CASSSPGTPLTF. The CDR3, as DNA: TGTGCCAGCAGTTCACCCGGGACTCCTCTCACCTTC.

The CDR3 nucleotides read TGTGCCAGCAGCGCCGGATGGGACAGGGGTTACGAGCAGTACTTC. It specifies CASSAGWDRGYEQYF. V usage is TRBV9 and J usage is TRBJ2-7; 10 nucleotides match TRBD1. The germline V gene has CDR1 SGDLS and CDR2 YYNGEE. With 3 bases clipped from V and 4 bases from J, the junction kept 7 bases outside the gene matches. CDR3 length: 15 amino acids.

The chain recombines TRBV6-5 with TRBJ1-6, with no clear D. Germline CDR1 is MNHEY and CDR2 is SVGAGI. This CDR3 has 14 amino acids. Deletions cut 6 bases from V and 10 bases from J, with 16 bases between. The CDR3 DNA sequence: TGTGCCAGCAGCTCGGACCGAATAAGATCACCCCTCCACTTT. It specifies CASSSDRIRSPLHF.

V is TRBV6-5 and J is TRBJ2-7; no firm D call. CDR3 size: 12 residues. Germline lookup yields CDR1 MNHEY and CDR2 SVGAGI. With 6 bases removed from V and 3 bases from J, the gap between germline ends came to 9 bases. The CDR3 DNA reads as TGTGCCAGCAGCCCACTCGGCTACGAGCAGTACTTC. Translation: CASSPLGYEQYF.

The gene calls are TRBV19 and TRBJ1-1; D remains unclear. The CDR3 contains 15 residues. The V gene lost 4 bases and the J gene lost 1 base, with 13 bases spanning the gap. The V gene's germline CDR1 is LNHDA and CDR2 SQIVND (reference sequence). The CDR3 DNA is TGTGCCAGTAGTACCGGCGGACGACCGAACACTGAAGCTTTCTTT. Amino acids: CASSTGGRPNTEAFF.

The V and J genes are TRBV18 and TRBJ1-5; D is perhaps TRBD1 (5 bases). Trimming stripped 2 bases from V and 4 bases from J, with 9 bases between. The germline V gene has CDR1 KGHSH and CDR2 LQKENI. This CDR3 region has 14 residues. The CDR3 DNA reads TGTGCCAGCTCACCAACGGGGGGGAATCAGCCCCAGCATTTT. Translating it yields CASSPTGGNQPQHF.

This clone was detected only a few times. The chain combines TRBV27 with TRBJ2-7; TRBD1 is a possible D gene (6 bases). This CDR3 comprises 12 residues. Germline V gives CDR1 MNHEY, CDR2 SMNVEV (reference sequence). V was pared by 4 bases and J by 5 bases, with 9 bases between. The CDR3 DNA sequence: TGTGCCAGCAGTTCCGGACAGAACGAGCAGTACTTC. This codes for CASSSGQNEQYF.

The V call is TRBV5-1, the J call TRBJ2-1; 9 bases line up with TRBD2. This CDR3 region has 13 residues. Germline V gene lookup returns CDR1 SGHRS and CDR2 YFSETQ. The V gene end was trimmed by 5 bases and the J gene end by 6 bases; junction bases not matched to a gene: 3. The CDR3 loop reads CASRAGGGNEQFF. The CDR3 DNA reads as TGCGCCAGCAGAGCGGGAGGAGGCAATGAGCAGTTCTTC.

This sequence joins TRBV5-1 and TRBJ2-3; D perhaps matches TRBD2 (6 bases). CDR1 SGHRS and CDR2 YFSETQ come from the germline V gene. The germline V and J ends were trimmed by 3 bases and 0 bases, with 8 bases remaining between them. The CDR3 is 14 amino acids. The CDR3 reads CASSSRDSTDTQYF. DNA for the CDR3: TGCGCCAGCAGCTCGCGGGACAGCACAGATACGCAGTATTTT.

The V and J genes are TRBV6-5 and TRBJ1-1, with D possibly TRBD1 on 5 matching bases. Germline V gene lookup returns CDR1 MNHEY and CDR2 SVGAGI. Between the trimmed V and J ends, which lost 8 bases and 0 bases, there was a span of 13 bases. This CDR3 has 14 amino acids. The CDR3 here is CASLGGGLNTEAFF. As DNA, the CDR3 is TGTGCCAGCCTGGGGGGAGGGCTGAACACTGAAGCTTTCTTT.

The rearrangement uses TRBV4-2 and TRBJ2-7; 9 nucleotides agree with TRBD1. Trimming cost V 0 bases and J 3 bases; bases outside gene matches: 3. Germline lookup yields CDR1 LGHNA and CDR2 YNFKEQ. CDR3 size: 15 residues. The CDR3, as DNA: TGTGCCAGCAGCCAAGAGGACAGGGGATTCTACGAGCAGTACTTC. Protein: CASSQEDRGFYEQYF.

This sequence joins TRBV9 and TRBJ2-1, with 8 bases matching TRBD1. The CDR3 contains 15 residues. V dropped 3 bases and J dropped 9; count of bases not matched to a gene: 11. Germline CDR1 is SGDLS and CDR2 is YYNGEE. Here the CDR3 reads CASSEQQGAVIEQFF. The CDR3 nucleotides are TGTGCCAGCAGCGAGCAGCAGGGGGCGGTTATTGAGCAGTTCTTC.

This chain joins TRBV6-1 and TRBJ2-7; D possibly corresponds to TRBD1 (5 bases). The CDR3 has 12 residues. The germline CDR1 and CDR2 sequences are MNHNS and SASEGT. V dropped 10 bases and J dropped 6 bases, with 16 bases sitting between them. The CDR3 protein is CATREGISEQYF. DNA for the CDR3: TGTGCCACCAGGGAAGGGATCAGCGAGCAGTACTTC.

V is TRBV27 and J is TRBJ2-7, with D possibly being TRBD1 (6 bases). This CDR3 comprises 14 residues. The germline V gene has CDR1 MNHEY and CDR2 SMNVEV (reference sequence). Trimming removed 6 bases from V and 0 bases from J, with 12 bases in between. The CDR3, as DNA: TGTGCCAGCAGGGAGGCAGGGGTCTCCTACGAGCAGTACTTC. Translating gives CASREAGVSYEQYF.

This clone has only a few counts. V gene TRBV1 combines with J gene TRBJ2-5; the table's D call of TRBD2 was not tested on the DNA. TRBV1 corresponds to a pseudogene. CDR3 length: 16 amino acids. CDR3 protein: CTSRPRIEAVKETQYF. DNA for the CDR3: TGCACCAGCAGGCCAAGAATAGAGGCGGTTAAAGAGACCCAGTACTTC.